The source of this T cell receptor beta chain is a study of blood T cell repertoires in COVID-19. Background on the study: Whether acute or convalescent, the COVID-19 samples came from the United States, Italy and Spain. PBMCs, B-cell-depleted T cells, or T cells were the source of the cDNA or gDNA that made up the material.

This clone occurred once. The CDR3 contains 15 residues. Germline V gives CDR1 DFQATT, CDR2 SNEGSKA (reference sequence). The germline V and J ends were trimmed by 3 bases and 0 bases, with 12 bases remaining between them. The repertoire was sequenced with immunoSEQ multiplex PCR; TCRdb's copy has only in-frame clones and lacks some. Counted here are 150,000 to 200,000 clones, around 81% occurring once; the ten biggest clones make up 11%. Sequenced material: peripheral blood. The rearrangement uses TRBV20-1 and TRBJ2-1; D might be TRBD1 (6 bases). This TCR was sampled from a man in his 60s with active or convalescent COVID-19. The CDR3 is CSASPTGISYNEQFF. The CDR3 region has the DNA TGCAGTGCTAGTCCCACAGGGATCTCCTACAATGAGCAGTTCTTC.